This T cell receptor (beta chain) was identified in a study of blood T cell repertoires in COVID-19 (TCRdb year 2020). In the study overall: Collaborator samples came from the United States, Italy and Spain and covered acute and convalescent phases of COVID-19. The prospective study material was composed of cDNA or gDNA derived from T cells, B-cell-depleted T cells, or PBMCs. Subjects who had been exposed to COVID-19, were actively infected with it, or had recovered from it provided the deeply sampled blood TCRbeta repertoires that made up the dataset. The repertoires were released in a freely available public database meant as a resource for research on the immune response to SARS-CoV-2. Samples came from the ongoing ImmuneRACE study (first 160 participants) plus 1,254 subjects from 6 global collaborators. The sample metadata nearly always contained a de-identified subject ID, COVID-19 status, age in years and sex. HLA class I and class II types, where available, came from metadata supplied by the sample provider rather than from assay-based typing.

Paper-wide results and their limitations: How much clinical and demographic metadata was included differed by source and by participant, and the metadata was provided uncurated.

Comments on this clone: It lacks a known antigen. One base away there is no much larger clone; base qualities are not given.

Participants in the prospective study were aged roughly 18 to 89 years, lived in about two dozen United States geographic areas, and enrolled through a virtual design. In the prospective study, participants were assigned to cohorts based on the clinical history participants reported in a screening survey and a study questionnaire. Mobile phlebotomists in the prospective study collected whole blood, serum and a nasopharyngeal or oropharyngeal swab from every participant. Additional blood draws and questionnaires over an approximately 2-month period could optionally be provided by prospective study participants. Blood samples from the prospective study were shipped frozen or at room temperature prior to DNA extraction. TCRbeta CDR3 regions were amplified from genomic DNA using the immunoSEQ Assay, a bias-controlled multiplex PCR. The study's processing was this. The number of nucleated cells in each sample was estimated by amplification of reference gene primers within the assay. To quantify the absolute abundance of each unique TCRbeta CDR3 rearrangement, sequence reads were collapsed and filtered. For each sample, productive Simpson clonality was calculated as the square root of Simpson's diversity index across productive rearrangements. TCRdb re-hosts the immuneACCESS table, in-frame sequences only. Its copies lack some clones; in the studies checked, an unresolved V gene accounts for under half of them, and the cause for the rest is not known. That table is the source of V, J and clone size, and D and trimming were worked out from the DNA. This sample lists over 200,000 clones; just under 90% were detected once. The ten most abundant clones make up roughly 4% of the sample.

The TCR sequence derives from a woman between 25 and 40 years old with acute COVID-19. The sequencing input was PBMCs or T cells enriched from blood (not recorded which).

The DNA reads TGTGCCATCAGTAAGGACACCGGGCCTAGCAATCAGCCCCAGCATTTT. Translated, this gives CAISKDTGPSNQPQHF. Rearrangement joined TRBV10-3 to TRBJ1-5; TRBD1 is perhaps the D gene, given 5 matching bases. V is reduced by 5 bases and J by 0 bases, leaving a spacing of 14 bases between them. The germline V gene encodes CDR1 ENHRY and CDR2 SYGVKD. The CDR3 measures 16 amino acids from cysteine to phenylalanine. Of the read, only the CDR3 DNA is kept; its 48 bases are in frame from base 1.